The TCR beta chain under discussion was sequenced for a study of CD8 T cells in Susac syndrome. Blood CD8+ and CD4+ T cells underwent high-throughput TCR beta sequencing. The multiple sclerosis controls were treatment-naive patients affected by stable or active relapsing-remitting disease. Negative isolation yielded CD4+ and CD8+ T cells, and FACS enriched TEMRA cells. Trimming removed 5 bases from V and 0 bases from J, with 17 bases in between. This CDR3 spans 16 amino acids. Germline CDR1 reads PRHDT; CDR2 reads FYEKMQ (reference sequence). Random hexamers served to reverse transcribe roughly 0.45 to 1 ug RNA. Across 54 Vbeta and 13 Jbeta, TCR beta CDR3 was amplified with immunoSEQ multiplex PCR. TCRdb ran MiXCR on the immunoSEQ multiplex PCR reads and lists one entry per CDR3 protein. The sample has about 150,000 distinct CDR3 sequences; around 95% are singletons.

The sequence was obtained from a human donor with multiple sclerosis. The chain combines TRBV13 with TRBJ2-7; possibly TRBD2 for D (6 bases). Input material: CD8+ T cells from PBMCs. As DNA, the CDR3 is TGTGCCAGCAGCGGGGGGTTCGAGGGCTCCTCCTACGAGCAGTACTTC. As protein: CASSGGFEGSSYEQYF.